These 20 T cell receptor beta chains share one sample of origin, sequenced in a study of regulatory T cells in long-lasting Graves disease. The time point is: newly diagnosed GD, antithyroid drugs for less than 3 months. PBMCs were the source of the RNA used for TCR sequencing. Arm-PCR of CDR3 regions and iRepertoire HTBI primers were used to build TCR beta libraries. Each CDR3 protein is one row after TCRdb ran MiXCR on the multiplex PCR reads. The sample contains about 610,000 distinct CDR3 sequences, about 16% of which appear only once. This sample also appeared in a second study, on T cells in Graves' hyperthyroidism and ophthalmopathy.

Sequences were derived from peripheral blood mononuclear cells (PBMCs), sampled at new diagnosis, from a patient treated with antithyroid drugs. The receptors come from a man younger than 30 with Graves disease.

V and J are TRBV6-5 and TRBJ2-7, with 15 nucleotides matching TRBD2. Germline CDR1 is MNHEY and CDR2 is SVGAGI. The V gene end was trimmed by 2 bases and the J gene end by 4 bases; junction bases not matched to a gene: 0. The CDR3 is 15 amino acids. DNA for the CDR3: TGTGCCAGCAGTTACGGACTAGCGGGAGGGTACGAGCAGTACTTC. It codes for CASSYGLAGGYEQYF.

This clonotype occurred a few times. The chain links TRBV5-1 to TRBJ2-7; 9 bases match TRBD1. V trimming: 0 bases; J trimming: 6 bases; junction bases outside the gene matches: 10. Germline CDR1 and CDR2: SGHRS and YFSETQ. The CDR3 sequence is 16 residues long. CDR3 DNA sequence: TGCGCCAGCAGCTTGGGGACAGGGGAGGCTCGGGGCGAGCAGTACTTC. Protein product: CASSLGTGEARGEQYF.

This clonotype has a handful of counts. The V call is TRBV5-1, the J call TRBJ2-7; weak D call: TRBD1 (5 bases). V was trimmed by 4 bases and J by 4 bases, leaving 12 bases between them. This CDR3 comprises 13 residues. CDR1 and CDR2 (germline): SGHRS, YFSETQ. CDR3 DNA sequence: TGCGCCAGCAGCGCCAGGGTAGAGTACGAGCAGTACTTC. Amino acids: CASSARVEYEQYF.

This chain connects TRBV7-8 to TRBJ2-1; possibly TRBD2 for D (6 bases). V was clipped by 8 bases and J by 10 bases, with 15 bases between them. Looked up from germline, CDR1 is SGHVS and CDR2 is FQNEAQ. This CDR3 has 12 residues. The CDR3 loop is CASRGSGLEQFF. The CDR3 DNA sequence: TGTGCCAGCCGAGGTAGCGGATTGGAGCAGTTCTTC.

In this sample, this clonotype turned up many times. The rearrangement uses TRBV29-1 and TRBJ2-7; 10 positions match TRBD2. Germline V lookup: CDR1 SQVTM, CDR2 ANQGSEA. The CDR3 is made up of 14 amino acids. V lost 6 bases, J lost 3 bases, and 8 bases stayed unmatched. CDR3 protein: CSVVPGLAIYEQYF. CDR3 bases: TGCAGCGTCGTACCGGGACTAGCGATCTACGAGCAGTACTTC.

Many counts were recorded for this clonotype. The gene calls are TRBV7-8 and TRBJ2-7; D unresolved. CDR1 SGHVS and CDR2 FQNEAQ come from the germline V gene. This CDR3 is 13 amino acids long. V was pared by 1 base and J by 3 bases, with 7 bases between. The CDR3 region has the DNA TGTGCCAGCAGCTTAGTACGCGTCTACGAGCAGTACTTC. Its translation: CASSLVRVYEQYF.

Ten or more counts support this clonotype. The V gene is TRBV28, the J gene TRBJ1-2; D might be TRBD1 (6 bases). V dropped 7 bases and J dropped 4 bases, with 16 bases sitting between them. The CDR3 loop spans 14 amino acids. From germline, CDR1 is MDHEN and CDR2 SYDVKM. The CDR3 loop is CASTPGTKFYGYTF. Written as DNA, the CDR3 is TGTGCCAGCACCCCCGGGACAAAGTTCTATGGCTACACCTTC.

This chain connects TRBV9 to TRBJ2-7, with 14 bases fitting TRBD2. The V segment lost 7 bases and the J segment 6 bases; nucleotides outside the gene matches: 6. The CDR3 spans 14 residues. The germline V gene encodes CDR1 SGDLS and CDR2 YYNGEE. The CDR3 spells CASGPTSGRGEQYF. CDR3 bases: TGTGCCAGCGGCCCGACTAGCGGGAGGGGCGAGCAGTACTTC.

This clonotype was detected ten times or more. The rearrangement uses TRBV29-1 and TRBJ2-7; D possibly corresponds to TRBD1 (6 bases). CDR1 and CDR2 (germline): SQVTM, ANQGSEA. Trimming removed 7 bases at V and 2 bases at J, with 15 bases between. The CDR3 contains 13 residues. CDR3 DNA sequence: TGCAGCGCCGAGCGGCAGGGGACCTACGAGCAGTACTTC. Its protein is CSAERQGTYEQYF.

The gene calls are TRBV20-1 and TRBJ1-5; D unclear. There are 16 residues in the CDR3. V dropped 3 bases and J dropped 2 bases, with 17 bases sitting between them. The V gene's germline CDR1 is DFQATT and CDR2 SNEGSKA (reference sequence). The DNA for the CDR3 is TGCAGTGCTAGCTCTGGAGGGATTGGAGGCAATCAGCCCCAGCATTTT. Its translation: CSASSGGIGGNQPQHF.

This clonotype was seen a few times. The chain links TRBV24-1 to TRBJ2-1; TRBD2 matches at 7 bases. CDR3 length equals 12 residues. Germline V CDR1 and CDR2: KGHDR, SFDVKD. Trimming at V came to 10 bases and at J to 14 bases, leaving 13 bases not matched to a gene. CDR3 sequence: CATAASFGRKFF. The CDR3 nucleotides are TGTGCCACGGCGGCTTCCTTCGGGAGGAAGTTCTTC.

As concerns this clonotype: Its ends do not fully match the called genes, so a read error is possible. The chain recombines TRBV11-2 with TRBJ2-7; D not certain. The V gene's germline CDR1 is SGHAT and CDR2 FQNNGV. This CDR3 has 11 amino acids. CDR3 in DNA: TGTGCCAGCGGCTTAGTCGGCGAGCAGTACTTC. It is translated as CASGLVGEQYF. The full variable domain, its missing parts supplied by reference TRBV11-2 and TRBJ2-7, is EAGVAQSPRYKIIEKRQSVAFWCNPISGHATLYWYQQILGQGPKLLIQFQNNGVVDDSQLPKDRFSAERLKGVDSTLKIQPAKLEDSAVYLCASGLVGEQYFGPGTRLTVT.

The V and J genes are TRBV30 and TRBJ1-1; weak D call: TRBD1 (6 bases). V lost 0 bases and J 4 bases, leaving 15 bases between the germline ends. Germline values: CDR1 GTSNPN, CDR2 SVGIG (reference sequence). The CDR3 is 15 amino acids. The CDR3: CAWSVLGGRGTEAFF. The CDR3 DNA reads TGTGCCTGGAGTGTACTGGGGGGCCGAGGCACTGAAGCTTTCTTT. The full variable domain, rest sourced from reference TRBV30 and TRBJ1-1, is SQTIHQWPATLVQPVGSPLSLECTVEGTSNPNLYWYRQAAGRGLQLLFYSVGIGQISSEVPQNLSASRPQDRQFILSSKKLLLSDSGFYLCAWSVLGGRGTEAFFGQGTRLTVV.

This clonotype was recorded a few times. The chain links TRBV6-2 or TRBV6-3 to TRBJ1-1; the D gene is possibly TRBD1 (5 bases). Germline V CDR1 and CDR2: MNHEY, SVGEGT. V was clipped by 1 base and J by 6 bases, with 9 bases between them. This CDR3 contains 13 residues. The CDR3, as DNA: TGTGCCAGCAGTTACTTGGGGGGGTCTGAAGCTTTCTTT. Amino acids: CASSYLGGSEAFF.

The chain employs TRBV27 and TRBJ2-7, with 10 bases that match TRBD2. The CDR3 consists of 17 residues. V dropped 4 bases and J dropped 3; count of bases not matched to a gene: 12. In germline, CDR1 is MNHEY, CDR2 SMNVEV (reference sequence). CDR3 in DNA: TGTGCCAGCAGTTCCAATCTAGCGGGAGCCACCTACTACGAGCAGTACTTC. Protein: CASSSNLAGATYYEQYF.

The genes are TRBV11-3 and TRBJ2-7; no definite D call. CDR3 size: 14 residues. CDR1 is SGHNT, CDR2 YENEEA, per germline. V was shortened by 1 base and J by 1 base, with 8 bases between the two germline ends. The CDR3 DNA is TGTGCCAGCAGCTTAGCCCCGGAATCCTACGAGCAGTACTTC. Encoded protein: CASSLAPESYEQYF.

This clonotype was observed at least ten times. The chain is built from TRBV7-2 and TRBJ2-3; 8 bases are a match to TRBD2. J lost 2 bases, V lost 4 bases, and 5 bases had no gene match. The CDR3 spans 15 residues. CDR1 is SGHTA and CDR2 is FQGNSA in the germline V gene. The CDR3 DNA reads TGTGCCAGCAGCTCCGGCGGGAGGCCCACAGATACGCAGTATTTT. Translated: CASSSGGRPTDTQYF.

Comment on this clonotype: A single base separates this from a much larger clone, so it may be a read error. Given the absence of the conserved phenylalanine or tryptophan at the CDR3 end, a read error is likely. V and J are TRBV11-1 and TRBJ2-1, with D tentatively TRBD2 (5 bases). The CDR3 spans 14 residues. The V end was cut by 2 bases, the J end by 9 bases, with 14 bases between. The V gene's germline CDR1 is SGHAT and CDR2 FQDESV (reference sequence). CDR3 region: CASSLFGVGGEQFL. Here the CDR3 DNA reads TGTGCCAGCAGCTTATTCGGGGTCGGCGGTGAGCAGTTCCTC.

This clonotype was recorded a few times. The CDR3 DNA follows: TGCGCCAGCAGCATTCCTAGCGGGAGGTCGTTATCCTACAATGAGCAGTTCTTC. Amino acid sequence: CASSIPSGRSLSYNEQFF. V gene TRBV5-1 combines with J gene TRBJ2-1, with 11 bases aligning to TRBD2. The CDR3 consists of 18 residues. The trim removed 4 bases at V and 1 base at J, leaving 10 bases unmatched. Germline CDR1 SGHRS, CDR2 YFSETQ.

The J gene is TRBJ1-2, the V gene TRBV2; TRBD1 matches at 7 bases. The CDR3 extends over 15 amino acids. Germline CDR1 reads SNHLY; CDR2 reads FYNNEI. V was clipped by 6 bases and J by 3 bases; unmatched bases: 10. Here the CDR3 DNA reads TGTGCCAGCAGCAAAACAGGGGTTCCGGACTATGGCTACACCTTC. It translates to CASSKTGVPDYGYTF. Drawing the rest from reference TRBV2 and TRBJ1-2, the complete variable domain is EPEVTQTPSHQVTQMGQEVILRCVPISNHLYFYWYRQILGQKVEFLVSFYNNEISEKSEIFDDQFSVERPDGSNFTLKIRSTKLEDSAMYFCASSKTGVPDYGYTFGSGTRLTVV.